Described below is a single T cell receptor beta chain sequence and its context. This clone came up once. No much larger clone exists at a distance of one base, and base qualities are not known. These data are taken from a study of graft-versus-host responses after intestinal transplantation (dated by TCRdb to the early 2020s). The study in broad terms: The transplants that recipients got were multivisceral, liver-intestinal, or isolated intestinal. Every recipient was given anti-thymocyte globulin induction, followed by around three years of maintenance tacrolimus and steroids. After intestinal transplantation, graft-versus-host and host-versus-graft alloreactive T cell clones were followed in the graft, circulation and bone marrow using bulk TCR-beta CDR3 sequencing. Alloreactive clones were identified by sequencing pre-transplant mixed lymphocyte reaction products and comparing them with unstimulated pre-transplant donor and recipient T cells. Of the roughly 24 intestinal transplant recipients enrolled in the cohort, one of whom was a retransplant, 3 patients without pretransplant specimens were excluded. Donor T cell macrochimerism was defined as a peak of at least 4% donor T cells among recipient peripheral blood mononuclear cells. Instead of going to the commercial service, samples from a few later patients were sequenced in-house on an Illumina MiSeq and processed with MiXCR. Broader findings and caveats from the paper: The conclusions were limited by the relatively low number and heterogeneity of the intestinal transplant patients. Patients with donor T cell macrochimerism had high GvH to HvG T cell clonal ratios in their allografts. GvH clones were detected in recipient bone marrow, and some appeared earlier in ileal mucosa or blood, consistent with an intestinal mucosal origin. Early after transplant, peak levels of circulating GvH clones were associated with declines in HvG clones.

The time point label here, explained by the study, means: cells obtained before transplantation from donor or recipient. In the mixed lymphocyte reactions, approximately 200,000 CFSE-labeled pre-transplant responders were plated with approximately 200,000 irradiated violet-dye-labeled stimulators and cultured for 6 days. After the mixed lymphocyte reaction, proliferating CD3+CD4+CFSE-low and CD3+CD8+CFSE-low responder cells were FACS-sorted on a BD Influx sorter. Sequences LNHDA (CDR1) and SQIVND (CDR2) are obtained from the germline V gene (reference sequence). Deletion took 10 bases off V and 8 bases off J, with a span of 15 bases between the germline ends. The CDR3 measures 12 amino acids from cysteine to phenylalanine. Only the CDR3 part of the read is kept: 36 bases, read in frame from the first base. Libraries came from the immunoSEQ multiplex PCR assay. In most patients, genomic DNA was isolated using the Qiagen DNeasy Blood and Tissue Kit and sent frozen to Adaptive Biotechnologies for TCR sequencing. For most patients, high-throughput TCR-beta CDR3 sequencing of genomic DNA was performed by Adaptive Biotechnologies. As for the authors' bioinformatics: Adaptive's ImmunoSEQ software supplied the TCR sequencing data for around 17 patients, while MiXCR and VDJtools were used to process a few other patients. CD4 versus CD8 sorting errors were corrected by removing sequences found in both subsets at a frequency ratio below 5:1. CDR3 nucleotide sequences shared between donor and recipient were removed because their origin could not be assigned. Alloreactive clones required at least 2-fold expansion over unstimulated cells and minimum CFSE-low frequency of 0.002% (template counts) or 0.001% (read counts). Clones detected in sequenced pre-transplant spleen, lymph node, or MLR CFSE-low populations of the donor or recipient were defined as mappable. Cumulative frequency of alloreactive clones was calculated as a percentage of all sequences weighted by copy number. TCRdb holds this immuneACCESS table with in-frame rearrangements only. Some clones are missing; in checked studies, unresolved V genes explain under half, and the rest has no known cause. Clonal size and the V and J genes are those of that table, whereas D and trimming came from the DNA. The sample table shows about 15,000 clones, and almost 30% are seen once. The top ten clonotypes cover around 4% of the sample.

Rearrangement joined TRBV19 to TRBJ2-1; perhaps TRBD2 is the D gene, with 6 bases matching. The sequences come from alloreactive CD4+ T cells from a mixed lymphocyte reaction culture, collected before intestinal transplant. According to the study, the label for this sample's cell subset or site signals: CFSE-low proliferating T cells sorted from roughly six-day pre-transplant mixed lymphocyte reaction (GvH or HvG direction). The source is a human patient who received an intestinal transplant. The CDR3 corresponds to CATSPAGYEQFF. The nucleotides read TGTGCCACCTCCCCAGCGGGTTATGAGCAGTTCTTC.